The following is a T cell receptor beta chain sequence with its context. Its antigen remains unidentified. Time point noted: after neoadjuvant nivolumab, at surgical resection. This sample was included in a study of neoadjuvant anti-PD-1 for oral cavity cancer. Study-wide context: Non-progressing patients received a fourth nivolumab dose near day 43, then surgery on days 50-56. Study findings and constraints: Post-treatment tumors with larger preexisting clones showed more shrinkage.

Trimming shortened V by 5 bases and J by 4 bases, and 18 bases separated the two germline ends. The V gene's germline CDR1 is LNHDA and CDR2 SQIVND (reference sequence). The CDR3 loop spans 17 amino acids. Survey sequencing of tumors mostly used roughly 5 ug DNA, two replicates. The data were produced by immunoSEQ multiplex PCR, yet TCRdb's version contains in-frame clones alone and is incomplete. The sample contains approximately 16,000 clones, roughly 40% of which appear only once. This receptor was identified in a person aged 35 to 85 with oral cavity squamous cell carcinoma. V gene TRBV19 combines with J gene TRBJ1-6; a weak D match, TRBD1 (6 bases). The sample here was tumor tissue, taken after nivolumab (anti-PD-1) treatment. This CDR3 is CASSLQGNTGYNSPLHF. The CDR3 DNA reads as TGTGCCAGTAGTCTTCAGGGGAATACAGGTTATAATTCACCCCTCCACTTT.